This is a list of T cell receptor beta chains from one sample in a study of T-cell memory formation after mild COVID-19. MiXCR was run by TCRdb on the 5' RACE reads, yielding one entry per CDR3 protein. The sample gives roughly 170,000 distinct CDR3 sequences, under 20% of which show up once; roughly 3.8% is in the top ten. Sequenced: PBMCs or a T cell subset sorted from them (not recorded which). The receptors derive from a man younger than 35 who had mild COVID-19 (a few samples of this study predate the infection). Cell type and time point are not known. The CDR3 runs from the conserved cysteine through the conserved F or W. The order of the fields is V gene, J gene, CDR3 protein.

v_gene: TRBV6-2/TRBV6-3; j_gene: TRBJ2-3; CDR3aa: CATMGGTSGFTDTQYF
v_gene: TRBV5-5; j_gene: TRBJ2-5; CDR3aa: CASSSMWVEETQYF
v_gene: TRBV5-1; j_gene: TRBJ2-5; CDR3aa: CATTPRGGAVETQYF
v_gene: TRBV4-2; j_gene: TRBJ2-3; CDR3aa: CASSQDRAGGTDTQYF
v_gene: TRBV12-3/TRBV12-4; j_gene: TRBJ2-2; CDR3aa: CASSPPGELFF
v_gene: TRBV7-2; j_gene: TRBJ2-5; CDR3aa: CASSLNLWGGLQETQYF
v_gene: TRBV20-1; j_gene: TRBJ2-3; CDR3aa: CSARVDLGTQYF
v_gene: TRBV5-1; j_gene: TRBJ1-5; CDR3aa: CASSLAGNQPQHF
v_gene: TRBV30; j_gene: TRBJ2-7; CDR3aa: CAWKGTAGLEQYF
v_gene: TRBV12-3/TRBV12-4; j_gene: TRBJ1-3; CDR3aa: CASSSDSRSGNTIYF
v_gene: TRBV7-3; j_gene: TRBJ2-3; CDR3aa: CASSPRLAGDTQYF
v_gene: TRBV2; j_gene: TRBJ2-1; CDR3aa: CAVRDSSWDEQFF
v_gene: TRBV5-1; j_gene: TRBJ2-5; CDR3aa: CASSASGGVRETQYF
v_gene: TRBV19; j_gene: TRBJ1-5; CDR3aa: CASSMWTGGGNQPQHF
v_gene: TRBV5-1; j_gene: TRBJ1-4; CDR3aa: CASSLGSLATNEKLFF
v_gene: TRBV11-3; j_gene: TRBJ2-1; CDR3aa: CASSGATSGVGEQFF
v_gene: TRBV7-3; j_gene: TRBJ2-5; CDR3aa: CASSRQRGTQETQYF
v_gene: TRBV7-9; j_gene: TRBJ2-2; CDR3aa: CARGRQDNTGELFF
v_gene: TRBV7-9; j_gene: TRBJ1-2; CDR3aa: CASSFGRGGAYGYTF
v_gene: TRBV5-6; j_gene: TRBJ1-1; CDR3aa: CASSPLDKNTEAFF
v_gene: TRBV12-3/TRBV12-4; j_gene: TRBJ2-3; CDR3aa: CASRDTRGTDTQYF
v_gene: TRBV9; j_gene: TRBJ1-2; CDR3aa: CASSPPVGGGYTF
v_gene: TRBV7-2; j_gene: TRBJ1-5; CDR3aa: CASSSWTGKDQPQHF
v_gene: TRBV12-3/TRBV12-4; j_gene: TRBJ2-5; CDR3aa: CASSSYRLAGTETQYF
v_gene: TRBV11-2; j_gene: TRBJ1-2; CDR3aa: CASSLGLANYGYTF
v_gene: TRBV20-1; j_gene: TRBJ1-1; CDR3aa: CSARGPRGYTEAFF
v_gene: TRBV4-2; j_gene: TRBJ2-1; CDR3aa: CASSQDWSRSYNEQFF
v_gene: TRBV20-1; j_gene: TRBJ2-3; CDR3aa: CSARVRTSGTDTQYF
v_gene: TRBV7-9; j_gene: TRBJ2-3; CDR3aa: CASSWGTTDTQYF
v_gene: TRBV7-2; j_gene: TRBJ1-1; CDR3aa: CASSFGGVTEAFF
v_gene: TRBV11-3; j_gene: TRBJ2-3; CDR3aa: CASSRSSGGMNTQYF
v_gene: TRBV7-2; j_gene: TRBJ2-7; CDR3aa: CASSLTASYEQYF
v_gene: TRBV7-2; j_gene: TRBJ1-2; CDR3aa: CASTLGAGAYYGYTF
v_gene: TRBV2; j_gene: TRBJ1-2; CDR3aa: CASSATVYYGYTF
v_gene: TRBV5-1; j_gene: TRBJ2-3; CDR3aa: CASSLNQKLSTDTQYF
v_gene: TRBV5-1; j_gene: TRBJ2-7; CDR3aa: CASSSPRVYEQYF
v_gene: TRBV5-1; j_gene: TRBJ2-7; CDR3aa: CASSLTGAAYEQYF
v_gene: TRBV7-2; j_gene: TRBJ2-7; CDR3aa: CASSPGQTSYEQYF
v_gene: TRBV3-1; j_gene: TRBJ2-3; CDR3aa: CASSQAGLSTDTQYF
v_gene: TRBV4-2; j_gene: TRBJ1-6; CDR3aa: CASSQASGLVVGF
v_gene: TRBV7-9; j_gene: TRBJ2-1; CDR3aa: CASPGGVSYNEQFF
v_gene: TRBV7-9; j_gene: TRBJ1-6; CDR3aa: CASSLGANSPLHF
v_gene: TRBV7-2; j_gene: TRBJ2-7; CDR3aa: CASSTNWGGPYEQYF
v_gene: TRBV20-1; j_gene: TRBJ2-3; CDR3aa: CSARTGLATDTQYF
v_gene: TRBV24-1; j_gene: TRBJ2-5; CDR3aa: CATSDLTSGETQYF
v_gene: TRBV4-1; j_gene: TRBJ2-5; CDR3aa: CASSQANVGASEETQYF
v_gene: TRBV7-9; j_gene: TRBJ2-5; CDR3aa: CASSSAASEEETQYF
v_gene: TRBV27; j_gene: TRBJ1-2; CDR3aa: CASSFPGQLTF
v_gene: TRBV5-1; j_gene: TRBJ1-2; CDR3aa: CASSLVERDPYGYTF
v_gene: TRBV2; j_gene: TRBJ2-3; CDR3aa: CASRAQGLTDTQYF
v_gene: TRBV4-1; j_gene: TRBJ1-5; CDR3aa: CASSQDSRARVSNQPQHF
v_gene: TRBV20-1; j_gene: TRBJ2-2; CDR3aa: CSATAGTRVSGELFF
v_gene: TRBV7-2; j_gene: TRBJ1-1; CDR3aa: CASSRGGVSNTEAFF
v_gene: TRBV9; j_gene: TRBJ2-1; CDR3aa: CASSGASGTVPSGEQFF
v_gene: TRBV6-5; j_gene: TRBJ1-1; CDR3aa: CASKKGAANTEAFF
v_gene: TRBV11-2; j_gene: TRBJ2-7; CDR3aa: CASRYFDEQYF
v_gene: TRBV12-3/TRBV12-4; j_gene: TRBJ2-7; CDR3aa: CASRRPGDRSNEQYF